A single sample is the source of the 28 T cell receptor beta chains below, sequenced in a study of cytomegalovirus exposure and HLA in healthy donors. A multiplex PCR was run with 60 Vbeta primers and 13 Jbeta primers. TCRdb's copy holds only in-frame clones and misses some; the assay was immunoSEQ multiplex PCR. Among about 140,000 clones listed, around 80% were seen once. Sample: PBMCs. These receptors were taken from a middle-aged man in good health and CMV-seronegative.

CDR3 loop: CASSLGLAGAGELFF. CDR3 nucleotide sequence: TGTGCCAGCAGCTTGGGACTAGCGGGAGCCGGGGAGCTGTTTTTT. The gene calls are TRBV5-5 and TRBJ2-2, with 12 positions matching TRBD2. With V trimmed by 0 bases and J by 6 bases, 0 bases remained unmatched. The CDR3 length is 15 residues. Germline-derived CDR1 and CDR2 are SGHKS and YYEKEE (reference sequence).

The chain carries TRBV9 and TRBJ2-3, with 8 bases matching TRBD2. Per the germline V gene, CDR1 is SGDLS and CDR2 is YYNGEE. The trim removed 6 bases at V and 4 bases at J, leaving 13 bases unmatched. The CDR3 spans 16 residues. The CDR3 DNA is TGTGCCAGCACCCGGGCGGTAGCGGGGATAGCAGATACGCAGTATTTT. It is translated as CASTRAVAGIADTQYF.

This clone was found once. The rearrangement joins TRBV5-1 to TRBJ2-1, with 7 bases aligning to TRBD2. This CDR3 comprises 17 residues. Germline V CDR1 and CDR2: SGHRS, YFSETQ. The V segment lost 1 base and the J segment 0 bases; nucleotides outside the gene matches: 7. The CDR3 loop is CASSLYASGSSYNEQFF. As DNA, the CDR3 is TGCGCCAGCAGCTTGTATGCTAGCGGAAGCTCCTACAATGAGCAGTTCTTC.

V gene TRBV10-2 combines with J gene TRBJ2-7, with 8 bases identical to TRBD2. After removal of 6 bases from V and 7 bases from J, the junction contained 14 bases not matched to a gene. CDR1 and CDR2 from the germline V gene are WSHSY and SAAADI. This CDR3 spans 15 amino acids. CDR3 residues: CASSWARGGMGEQYF. CDR3 DNA: TGCGCCAGCAGCTGGGCCCGGGGGGGCATGGGGGAGCAGTACTTC.

The genes are TRBV7-9 and TRBJ1-5; D gene ambiguous. V was clipped by 1 base and J by 0 bases, with 10 bases between them. The CDR3 loop spans 16 amino acids. Germline CDR1 SEHNR, CDR2 FQNEAQ (reference sequence). The CDR3 protein is CASSLVSGSSNQPQHF. The CDR3 region has the DNA TGTGCCAGCAGCTTAGTGTCGGGTAGTAGCAATCAGCCCCAGCATTTT.

The chain couples TRBV10-3 to TRBJ2-1; TRBD2 is a possible D gene (5 bases). V lost 4 bases to trimming and J lost 8 bases, with 12 bases between them. This CDR3 has 13 amino acids. Germline lookup yields CDR1 ENHRY and CDR2 SYGVKD. DNA for the CDR3: TGTGCCATCAGTGCGGACTGGGAAGATGAGCAGTTCTTC. Amino acid sequence: CAISADWEDEQFF.

The chain uses TRBV4-1 and TRBJ2-2; 7 nucleotides match TRBD2. Germline V lookup: CDR1 MGHRA, CDR2 YSYEKL. The CDR3 is 17 amino acids. V lost 4 bases and J lost 0; bases outside the gene matches: 8. The CDR3 region is CASSPIGLVSNTGELFF. Here the CDR3 DNA reads TGCGCCAGCAGCCCCATCGGACTAGTTTCGAACACCGGGGAGCTGTTTTTT.

The V gene is TRBV10-2, the J gene TRBJ1-4; D call uncertain. CDR1 WSHSY and CDR2 SAAADI come from the germline V gene. V lost 7 bases, J lost 8 bases, and 14 bases lay in between. The CDR3 has 13 residues. DNA for the CDR3: TGCGCCAGCACGACGACGGCGGGCGAAAAACTGTTTTTT. This encodes CASTTTAGEKLFF.

This clone was recorded only once. The rearrangement links TRBV20-1 to TRBJ2-7; 7 bases align to TRBD2. The J segment lost 4 bases and the V segment lost 4 bases, leaving 1 base of the junction unmatched. Germline lookup yields CDR1 DFQATT and CDR2 SNEGSKA (reference sequence). This CDR3 is 11 amino acids long. CDR3 residues: CSAMRGYEQYF. The CDR3 nucleotides read TGCAGTGCTATGCGGGGGTACGAGCAGTACTTC.

The chain combines TRBV5-1 with TRBJ2-5; 10 nucleotides align to TRBD1. Losses at the gene ends were 3 bases for V and 4 bases for J; bases not matched to a gene: 12. The CDR3 is 17 amino acids. Germline CDR1 is SGHRS and CDR2 is YFSETQ. Here the CDR3 reads CASSSLVTGGSAETQYF. In nucleotides, the CDR3 is TGCGCCAGCAGCTCCTTAGTGACAGGGGGCTCGGCAGAGACCCAGTACTTC.

The J gene is TRBJ2-5, the V gene TRBV15; 7 nucleotides line up with TRBD2. This CDR3 is 16 amino acids long. J gave up 5 bases and V 0 bases, and 9 bases lay outside the gene matches. The germline V gene has CDR1 LNHNV and CDR2 YYDKDF (reference sequence). CDR3: CATSRDPSGAGETQYF. The CDR3 DNA is TGTGCCACCAGCAGAGACCCCAGCGGGGCCGGGGAGACCCAGTACTTC.

The V call is TRBV14, the J call TRBJ1-6, with a tentative D call TRBD1 (6 bases). Germline V gene data show CDR1 as SGHDN and CDR2 as FVKESK. The CDR3 runs 12 residues. V was cut by 4 bases and J by 11 bases, with 9 bases left in between. The CDR3 DNA reads as TGTGCCAGCAGCCGTCCAGGGGCACCCCTCCACTTT. It yields the protein CASSRPGAPLHF.

This sequence joins TRBV10-3 and TRBJ2-6; TRBD2 might be the D (6 bases). The germline V gene encodes CDR1 ENHRY and CDR2 SYGVKD. This CDR3 is 15 amino acids long. V was cut by 6 bases and J by 1 base, with 10 bases left in between. The CDR3 sequence: CAISRGVSGANVLTF. CDR3 in DNA: TGTGCCATCAGCCGCGGGGTTTCTGGGGCCAACGTCCTGACTTTC.

The V gene is TRBV2, the J gene TRBJ2-2; D is possibly TRBD1 (6 bases). In germline, CDR1 is SNHLY, CDR2 FYNNEI. The CDR3 runs to 16 residues. V was clipped by 7 bases and J by 2 bases, with 17 bases between them. CDR3 residues: CASTWTVATNTGELFF. In DNA form, the CDR3 reads TGTGCCAGCACCTGGACAGTCGCCACCAACACCGGGGAGCTGTTTTTT.

This clone was found once. The V gene is TRBV7-6, the J gene TRBJ1-5; 7 bases are a match to TRBD1. This CDR3 is built from 15 residues. Germline V CDR1 and CDR2: SGHVS, FNYEAQ. With 5 bases clipped from V and 0 bases from J, the junction kept 4 bases outside the gene matches. The CDR3 DNA follows: TGTGCCAGCAGCCTCGGGACAGATAGCAATCAGCCCCAGCATTTT. Amino acids: CASSLGTDSNQPQHF.

V is TRBV5-1 and J is TRBJ2-3; D remains unclear. The CDR3 has 14 residues. Trimming took 4 bases from V and 2 from J, leaving 11 bases between them. The V gene's germline CDR1 is SGHRS and CDR2 YFSETQ. CDR3 amino acids: CASSPLTSTDTQYF. CDR3 DNA: TGCGCCAGCAGCCCCCTGACTTCCACAGATACGCAGTATTTT.

Only a few counts were recorded for this clone. This rearrangement joins TRBV5-1 to TRBJ2-4; D is possibly TRBD2 (6 bases). V was pared by 4 bases and J by 7 bases, with 15 bases between. Germline values: CDR1 SGHRS, CDR2 YFSETQ. The length of the CDR3 is 14 residues. The CDR3 DNA reads as TGCGCCAGCAGCCTCGACGAGACTAGGAACATTCAGTACTTC. Translation: CASSLDETRNIQYF.

CDR3 in amino acids: CASSPGQGTDTQYF. The CDR3 bases are TGCGCCAGCAGCCCGGGACAGGGTACGGATACGCAGTATTTT. The chain couples TRBV5-1 to TRBJ2-3; 9 positions match TRBD1. Germline V lookup: CDR1 SGHRS, CDR2 YFSETQ. Trimming at V came to 4 bases and at J to 6 bases, leaving 6 bases not matched to a gene. This CDR3 comprises 14 residues.

The rearrangement joins TRBV29-1 to TRBJ1-1, with 8 bases that match TRBD1. CDR3 size: 14 residues. CDR1 and CDR2 (germline): SQVTM, ANQGSEA. The ends lost 4 bases at V and 4 bases at J; junction bases unmatched: 8. The CDR3 loop reads CSVVPSGGVTEAFF. CDR3 DNA sequence: TGCAGCGTTGTCCCCTCAGGGGGCGTCACTGAAGCTTTCTTT.

J is TRBJ2-5 and V is TRBV14; 8 bases agree with TRBD2. The better agreement between TRBJ2-7 and the DNA end casts doubt on the J call. CDR1 is SGHDN, CDR2 FVKESK, per germline. This CDR3 contains 17 residues. The CDR3 here is CASSQGSLAGGSYEQYF. In nucleotides, the CDR3 is TGTGCCAGCAGCCAAGGATCTCTCGCGGGGGGCTCCTACGAGCAGTACTTC.

This clone was seen only a few times. The CDR3 sequence is CASSWWPQAGRYSETTQYF. The CDR3 nucleotides are TGTGCCAGCAGTTGGTGGCCCCAGGCAGGGAGGTATAGCGAGACTACGCAGTATTTT. V and J are TRBV28 and TRBJ2-3, with D possibly matching TRBD2 (6 bases). V gave up 4 bases and J gave up 8 bases, with 31 bases separating them. CDR3 length equals 19 residues. The V gene's germline CDR1 is MDHEN and CDR2 SYDVKM.

This clone has only a few counts. The chain joins TRBV5-1 to TRBJ2-5; D perhaps matches TRBD1 (5 bases). CDR3 length equals 14 residues. Trimming removed 0 bases from V and 5 bases from J, with 11 bases in between. CDR1 and CDR2 (germline): SGHRS, YFSETQ. The CDR3 region has the DNA TGCGCCAGCAGCTTGGTTGCAGGGTCGGAGACCCAGTACTTC. Translation gives CASSLVAGSETQYF.

The genes are TRBV4-2 and TRBJ2-5, with 8 nucleotides matching TRBD1. Germline V CDR1 and CDR2: LGHNA, YNFKEQ. V shed 1 base and J 3 bases; nucleotides not matched to a gene: 13. This CDR3 has 18 residues. CDR3 coding DNA: TGTGCCAGCAGCCAAGGCGGTAAGACAGGGGCGATCGAAGAGACCCAGTACTTC. It translates to CASSQGGKTGAIEETQYF.

The chain is built from TRBV5-4 and TRBJ1-1; D gene uncertain. The CDR3 runs to 11 residues. V lost 2 bases and J lost 6, with 5 bases in between. Germline V gene sequence: CDR1 SGHNT, CDR2 YYREEE (reference sequence). CDR3 loop: CASSLGAEAFF. The CDR3 nucleotides are TGTGCCAGCAGCTTAGGAGCTGAAGCTTTCTTT.

V is TRBV15 and J is TRBJ2-1; TRBD2 might be the D (5 bases). V gave up 5 bases and J gave up 9 bases, with 11 bases separating them. The CDR3 sequence is 12 residues long. Per germline, CDR1 LNHNV and CDR2 YYDKDF (reference sequence). The CDR3 nucleotides are TGTGCCACCAGCGGAAGCAGCGGTGAGCAGTTCTTC. Translating it yields CATSGSSGEQFF.

The chain couples TRBV19 to TRBJ2-7; D might be TRBD1 (6 bases). The CDR3 contains 14 residues. The germline V gene has CDR1 LNHDA and CDR2 SQIVND (reference sequence). V was trimmed by 5 bases and J by 4 bases, leaving 15 bases between them. The CDR3 DNA is TGTGCCAGTAGTCCGTCGACAGGAGCTTACGAGCAGTACTTC. The encoded protein is CASSPSTGAYEQYF.

This chain joins TRBV19 and TRBJ2-6, with D possibly TRBD1 on 6 matching bases. The CDR3 is made up of 15 amino acids. Germline values: CDR1 LNHDA, CDR2 SQIVND (reference sequence). Trimming removed 6 bases at V and 2 bases at J, with 11 bases between. Here the CDR3 reads CASRRTGTGANVLTF. For the CDR3, the DNA is TGTGCCAGTAGACGTACAGGGACTGGGGCCAACGTCCTGACTTTC.

The chain recombines TRBV4-1 with TRBJ2-7; TRBD2 might be the D (6 bases). Per the germline V gene, CDR1 is MGHRA and CDR2 is YSYEKL. V was cut by 3 bases and J by 3 bases, with 18 bases left in between. The CDR3 loop spans 16 amino acids. The CDR3 here is CASSHVSGTQDYEQYF. CDR3 in DNA: TGCGCCAGCAGCCATGTTTCCGGGACTCAAGACTACGAGCAGTACTTC.